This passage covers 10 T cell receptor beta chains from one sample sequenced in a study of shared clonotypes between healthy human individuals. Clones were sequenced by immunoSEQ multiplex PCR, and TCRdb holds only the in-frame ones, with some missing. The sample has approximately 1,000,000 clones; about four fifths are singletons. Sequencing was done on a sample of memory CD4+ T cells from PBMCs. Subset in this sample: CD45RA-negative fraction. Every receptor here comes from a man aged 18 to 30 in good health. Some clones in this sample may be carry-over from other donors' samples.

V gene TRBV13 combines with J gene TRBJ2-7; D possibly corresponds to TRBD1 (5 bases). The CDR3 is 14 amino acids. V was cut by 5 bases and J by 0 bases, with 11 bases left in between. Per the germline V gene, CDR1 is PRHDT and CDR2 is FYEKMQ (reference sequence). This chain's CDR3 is CASSRIQDSYEQYF. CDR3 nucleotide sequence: TGTGCCAGCAGCCGCATACAGGACTCCTACGAGCAGTACTTC.

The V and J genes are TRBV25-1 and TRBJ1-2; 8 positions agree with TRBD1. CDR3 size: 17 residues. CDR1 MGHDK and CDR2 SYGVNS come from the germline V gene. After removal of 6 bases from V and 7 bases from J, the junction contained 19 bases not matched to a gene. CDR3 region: CASSEVGQGGGHVGYTF. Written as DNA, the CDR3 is TGTGCCAGCAGCGAGGTCGGACAGGGAGGAGGACACGTTGGCTACACCTTC.

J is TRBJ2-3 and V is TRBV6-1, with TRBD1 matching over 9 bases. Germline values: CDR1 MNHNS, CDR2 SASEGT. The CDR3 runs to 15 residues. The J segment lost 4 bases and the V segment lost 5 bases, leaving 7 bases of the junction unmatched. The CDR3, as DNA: TGTGCCAGCAGTCCTTACAGGGGGCCCCCAGATACGCAGTATTTT. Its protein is CASSPYRGPPDTQYF.

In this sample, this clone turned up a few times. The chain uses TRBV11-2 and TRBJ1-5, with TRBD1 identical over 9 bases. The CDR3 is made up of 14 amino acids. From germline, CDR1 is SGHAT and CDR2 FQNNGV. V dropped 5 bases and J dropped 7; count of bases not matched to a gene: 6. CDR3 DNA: TGTGCCAGCAGCGCCGACAGGGGGGGCCAGCCCCAGCATTTT. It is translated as CASSADRGGQPQHF.

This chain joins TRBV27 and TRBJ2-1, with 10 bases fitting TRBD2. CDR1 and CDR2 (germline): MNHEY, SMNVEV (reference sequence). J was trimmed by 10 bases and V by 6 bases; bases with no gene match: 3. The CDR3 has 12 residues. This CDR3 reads CASSTLAGEQFF. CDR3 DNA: TGTGCCAGCAGCACACTAGCGGGGGAGCAGTTCTTC.

The DNA of the CDR3 is TGTGCCAGCAGTGAATATTTCTTTCGACTAGCGGGACGCAATGAGCAGTTCTTC. Protein sequence: CASSEYFFRLAGRNEQFF. V is TRBV6-1 and J is TRBJ2-1; the match to TRBD2 covers 11 bases. This CDR3 has 18 residues. The V and J ends lost 2 bases and 6 bases, in that order; junction bases with no gene match: 12. CDR1 MNHNS and CDR2 SASEGT come from the germline V gene.

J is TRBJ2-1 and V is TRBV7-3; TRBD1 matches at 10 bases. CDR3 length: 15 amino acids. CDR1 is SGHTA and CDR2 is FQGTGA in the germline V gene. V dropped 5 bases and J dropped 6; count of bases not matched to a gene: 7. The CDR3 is CASSRAGTGVNEQFF. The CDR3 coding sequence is TGTGCCAGCAGCCGGGCCGGGACAGGGGTCAATGAGCAGTTCTTC.

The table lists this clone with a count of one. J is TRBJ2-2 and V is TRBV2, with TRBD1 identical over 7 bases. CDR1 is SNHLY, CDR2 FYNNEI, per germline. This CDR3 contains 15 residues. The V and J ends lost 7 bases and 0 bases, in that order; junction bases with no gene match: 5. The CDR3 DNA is TGTGCCAGCACGAGACAGGGATCGAACACCGGGGAGCTGTTTTTT. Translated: CASTRQGSNTGELFF.

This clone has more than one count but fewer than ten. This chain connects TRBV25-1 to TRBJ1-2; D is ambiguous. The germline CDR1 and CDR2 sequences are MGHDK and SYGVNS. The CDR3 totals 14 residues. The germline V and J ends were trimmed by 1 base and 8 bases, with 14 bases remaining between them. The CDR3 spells CASSEFATLRGYTF. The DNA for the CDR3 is TGTGCCAGCAGTGAATTCGCGACCCTGAGGGGCTACACCTTC.

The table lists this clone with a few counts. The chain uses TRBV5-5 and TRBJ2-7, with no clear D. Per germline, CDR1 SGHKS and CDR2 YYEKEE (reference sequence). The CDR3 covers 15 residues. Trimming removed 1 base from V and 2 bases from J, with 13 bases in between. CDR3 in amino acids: CASSLLGQRTYEQYF. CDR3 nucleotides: TGTGCCAGCAGCTTGTTGGGCCAGCGAACCTACGAGCAGTACTTC.